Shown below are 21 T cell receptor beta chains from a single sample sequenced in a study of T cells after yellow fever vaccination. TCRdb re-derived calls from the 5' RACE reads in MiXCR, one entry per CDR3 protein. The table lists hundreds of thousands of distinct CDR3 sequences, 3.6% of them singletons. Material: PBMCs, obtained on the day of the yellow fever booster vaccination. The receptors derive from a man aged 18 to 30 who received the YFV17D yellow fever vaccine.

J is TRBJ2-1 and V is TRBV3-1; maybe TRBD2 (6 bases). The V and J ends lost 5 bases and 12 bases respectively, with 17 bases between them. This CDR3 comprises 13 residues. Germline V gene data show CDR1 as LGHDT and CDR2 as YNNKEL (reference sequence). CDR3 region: CASSFRRADTQFF. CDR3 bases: TGTGCCAGCAGCTTCCGGAGGGCAGATACGCAGTTCTTC.

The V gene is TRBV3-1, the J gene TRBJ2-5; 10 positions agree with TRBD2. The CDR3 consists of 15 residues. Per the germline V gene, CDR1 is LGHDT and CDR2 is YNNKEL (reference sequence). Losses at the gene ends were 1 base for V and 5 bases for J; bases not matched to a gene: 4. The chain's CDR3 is CASSQGASGGETQYF. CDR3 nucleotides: TGTGCCAGCAGCCAAGGGGCTAGCGGGGGTGAGACCCAGTACTTC.

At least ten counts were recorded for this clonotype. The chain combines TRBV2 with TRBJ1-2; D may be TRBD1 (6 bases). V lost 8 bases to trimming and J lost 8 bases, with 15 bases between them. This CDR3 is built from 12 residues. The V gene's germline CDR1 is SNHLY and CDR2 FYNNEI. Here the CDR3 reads CASEGGLKGYTF. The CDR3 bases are TGTGCCAGCGAGGGGGGCCTTAAAGGCTACACCTTC.

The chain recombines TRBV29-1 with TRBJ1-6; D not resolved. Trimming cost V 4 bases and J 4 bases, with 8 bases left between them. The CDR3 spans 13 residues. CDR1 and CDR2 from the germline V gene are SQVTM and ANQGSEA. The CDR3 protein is CSVGEGYNSPLHF. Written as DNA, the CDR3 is TGCAGCGTTGGGGAAGGGTATAATTCACCCCTCCACTTT.

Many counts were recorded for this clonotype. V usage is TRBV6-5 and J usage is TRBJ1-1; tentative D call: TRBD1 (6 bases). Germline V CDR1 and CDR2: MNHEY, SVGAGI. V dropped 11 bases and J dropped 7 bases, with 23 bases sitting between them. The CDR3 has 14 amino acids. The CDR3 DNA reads TGTGCCGCAGGGGAGGGGGGGGCGAATCTTGAAGCTTTCTTT. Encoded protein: CAAGEGGANLEAFF.

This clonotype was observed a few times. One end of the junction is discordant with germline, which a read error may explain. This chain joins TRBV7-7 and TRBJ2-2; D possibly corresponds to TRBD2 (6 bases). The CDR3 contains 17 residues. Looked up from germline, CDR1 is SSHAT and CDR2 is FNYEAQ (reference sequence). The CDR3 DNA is TGTGCTAGCAGCCCTTCTTCGGGACTCGCGAACACCGGGGAGCTGTTTTTT. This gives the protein CASSPSSGLANTGELFF. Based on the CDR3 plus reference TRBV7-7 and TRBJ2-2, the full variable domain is GAGVSQSPRYKVTKRGQDVTLRCDPISSHATLYWYQQALGQGPEFLTYFNYEAQPDKSGLPSDRFSAERPEGSISTLTIQRTEQRDSAMYRCASSPSSGLANTGELFFGEGSRLTVL.

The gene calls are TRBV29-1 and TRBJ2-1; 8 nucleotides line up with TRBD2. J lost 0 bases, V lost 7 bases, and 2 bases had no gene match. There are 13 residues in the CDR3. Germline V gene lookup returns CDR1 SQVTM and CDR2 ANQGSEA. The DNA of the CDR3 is TGCAGCGGCGGGGGGAACTCCTACAATGAGCAGTTCTTC. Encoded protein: CSGGGNSYNEQFF.

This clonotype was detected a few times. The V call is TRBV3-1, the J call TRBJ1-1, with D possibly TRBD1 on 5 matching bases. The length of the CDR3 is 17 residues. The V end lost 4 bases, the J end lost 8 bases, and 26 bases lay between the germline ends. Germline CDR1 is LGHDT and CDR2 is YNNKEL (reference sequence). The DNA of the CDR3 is TGTGCCAGCAGCCCGGGGCAGGGAAGGGGTCCTCCCCCAGAAGCTTTCTTT. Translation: CASSPGQGRGPPPEAFF.

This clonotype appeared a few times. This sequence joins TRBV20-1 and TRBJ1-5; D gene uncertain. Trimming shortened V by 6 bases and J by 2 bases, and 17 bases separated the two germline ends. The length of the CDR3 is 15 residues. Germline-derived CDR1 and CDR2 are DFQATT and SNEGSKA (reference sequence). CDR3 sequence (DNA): TGCAGTGCCATAGCCCAGGTGGGTGGCAATCAGCCCCAGCATTTT. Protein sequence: CSAIAQVGGNQPQHF.

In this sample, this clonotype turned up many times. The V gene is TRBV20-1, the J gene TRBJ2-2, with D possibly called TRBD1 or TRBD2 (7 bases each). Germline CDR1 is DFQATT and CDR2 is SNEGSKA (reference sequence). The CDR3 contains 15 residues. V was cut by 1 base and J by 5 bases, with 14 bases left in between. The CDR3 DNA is TGCAGTGCTAGAGGGGAGGGGACAGTGACCGGGGAGCTGTTTTTT. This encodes CSARGEGTVTGELFF.

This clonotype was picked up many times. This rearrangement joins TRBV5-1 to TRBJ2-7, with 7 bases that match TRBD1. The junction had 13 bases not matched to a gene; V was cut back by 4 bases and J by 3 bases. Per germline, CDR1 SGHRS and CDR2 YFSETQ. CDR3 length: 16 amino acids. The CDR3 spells CASSGVTGKVGYEQYF. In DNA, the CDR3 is TGCGCCAGCAGCGGGGTGACAGGGAAGGTAGGCTACGAGCAGTACTTC.

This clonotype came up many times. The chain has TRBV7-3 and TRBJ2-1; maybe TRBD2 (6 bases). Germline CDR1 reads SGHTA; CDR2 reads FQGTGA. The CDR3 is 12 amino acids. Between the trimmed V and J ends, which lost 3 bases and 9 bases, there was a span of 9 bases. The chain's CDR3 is CASSLGLTEQFF. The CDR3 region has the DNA TGTGCCAGCAGCTTGGGACTCACTGAGCAGTTCTTC.

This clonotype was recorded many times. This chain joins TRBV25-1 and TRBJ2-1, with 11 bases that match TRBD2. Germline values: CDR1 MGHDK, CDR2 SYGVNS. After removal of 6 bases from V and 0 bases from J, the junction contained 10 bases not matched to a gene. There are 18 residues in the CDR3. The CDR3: CASRPSGGTPSSYNEQFF. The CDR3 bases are TGTGCCAGCAGACCTAGCGGGGGGACCCCGAGCTCCTACAATGAGCAGTTCTTC.

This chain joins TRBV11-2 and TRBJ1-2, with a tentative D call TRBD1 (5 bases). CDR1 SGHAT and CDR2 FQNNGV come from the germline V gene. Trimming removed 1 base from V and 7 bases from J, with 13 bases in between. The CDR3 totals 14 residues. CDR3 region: CASSLVGVESGYTF. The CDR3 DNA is TGTGCCAGCAGCTTAGTAGGGGTAGAGAGTGGCTACACCTTC.

For the CDR3, the DNA is TGTGCCAGCAGGCCACAGGCGGGGGTGAACAATGAGCAGTTCTTC. Amino acids: CASRPQAGVNNEQFF. The chain uses TRBV6-1 and TRBJ2-1; TRBD2 aligns across 7 bases. The CDR3 contains 15 residues. Germline CDR1 MNHNS, CDR2 SASEGT. V shed 6 bases, J shed 5 bases, and the junction held 10 bases outside the gene matches.

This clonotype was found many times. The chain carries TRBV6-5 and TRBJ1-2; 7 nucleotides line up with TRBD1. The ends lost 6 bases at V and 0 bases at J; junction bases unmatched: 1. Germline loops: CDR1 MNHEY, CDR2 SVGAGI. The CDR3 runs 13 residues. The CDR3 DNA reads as TGTGCCAGCAGGGGACAGACTAACTATGGCTACACCTTC. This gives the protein CASRGQTNYGYTF.

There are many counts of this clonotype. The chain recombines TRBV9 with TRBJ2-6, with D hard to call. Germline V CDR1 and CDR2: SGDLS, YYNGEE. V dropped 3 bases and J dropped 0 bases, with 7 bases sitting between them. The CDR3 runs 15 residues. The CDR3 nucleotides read TGTGCCAGCAGCGCGCTGGTCTCTGGGGCCAACGTCCTGACTTTC. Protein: CASSALVSGANVLTF. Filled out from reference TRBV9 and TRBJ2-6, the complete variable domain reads DSGVTQTPKHLITATGQRVTLRCSPRSGDLSVYWYQQSLDQGLQFLIQYYNGEERAKGNILERFSAQQFPDLHSELNLSSLELGDSALYFCASSALVSGANVLTFGAGSRLTVL.

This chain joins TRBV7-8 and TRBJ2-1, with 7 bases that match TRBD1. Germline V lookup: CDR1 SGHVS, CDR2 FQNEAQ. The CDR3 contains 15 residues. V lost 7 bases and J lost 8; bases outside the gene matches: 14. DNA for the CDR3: TGTGCCAGCACCCCGAGGGAACAGGGGTCGGATGAGCAGTTCTTC. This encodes CASTPREQGSDEQFF.

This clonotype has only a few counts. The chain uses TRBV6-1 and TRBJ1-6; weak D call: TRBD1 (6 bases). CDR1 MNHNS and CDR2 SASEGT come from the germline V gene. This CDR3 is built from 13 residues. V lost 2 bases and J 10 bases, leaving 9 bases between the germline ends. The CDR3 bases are TGTGCCAGCAGTGAATTACAGGGCTCACCCCTCCACTTT. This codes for CASSELQGSPLHF.

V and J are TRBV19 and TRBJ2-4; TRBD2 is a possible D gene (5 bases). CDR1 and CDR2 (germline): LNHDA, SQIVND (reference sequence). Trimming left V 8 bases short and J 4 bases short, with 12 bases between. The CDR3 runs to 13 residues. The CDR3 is CASCERGKNIQYF. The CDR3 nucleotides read TGTGCCAGTTGTGAGAGAGGGAAAAACATTCAGTACTTC. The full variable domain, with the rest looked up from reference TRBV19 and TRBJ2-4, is DGGITQSPKYLFRKEGQNVTLSCEQNLNHDAMYWYRQDPGQGLRLIYYSQIVNDFQKGDIAEGYSVSREKKESFPLTVTSAQKNPTAFYLCASCERGKNIQYFGAGTRLSVL.

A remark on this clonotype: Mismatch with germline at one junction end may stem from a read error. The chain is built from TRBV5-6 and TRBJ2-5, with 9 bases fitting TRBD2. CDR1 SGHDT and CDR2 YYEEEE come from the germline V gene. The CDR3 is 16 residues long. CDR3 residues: CANSLVLAGSQETQYF. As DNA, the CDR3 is TGTGCCAACAGCTTGGTACTAGCGGGCTCCCAAGAGACCCAGTACTTC.